This T cell receptor beta chain originates from a study of CD8 T cells in ankylosing spondylitis. Germline V lookup: CDR1 LGHDT, CDR2 YNNKEL (reference sequence). V shed 3 bases, J shed 12 bases, and the junction held 11 bases outside the gene matches. This CDR3 spans 13 amino acids. Note on this clonotype: Its antigen remains unknown.

Study-wide results and limits: Eight highly homologous variants formed a TCR beta motif that appeared characteristic of ankylosing spondylitis blood.

TCRdb passed the 5' RACE reads through MiXCR, listing each CDR3 protein once. The repertoire holds approximately 540,000 distinct CDR3 sequences, with 12% as singletons. The V gene is TRBV3-1, the J gene TRBJ2-7; 7 bases agree with TRBD1. The clonotype was recovered from a male donor with ankylosing spondylitis. The sample was blood, either unsorted or a sorted T cell fraction (not recorded which). The chain's CDR3 is CASSHGTVGLPYF. CDR3 bases: TGTGCCAGCAGCCACGGGACAGTGGGATTACCGTACTTC.